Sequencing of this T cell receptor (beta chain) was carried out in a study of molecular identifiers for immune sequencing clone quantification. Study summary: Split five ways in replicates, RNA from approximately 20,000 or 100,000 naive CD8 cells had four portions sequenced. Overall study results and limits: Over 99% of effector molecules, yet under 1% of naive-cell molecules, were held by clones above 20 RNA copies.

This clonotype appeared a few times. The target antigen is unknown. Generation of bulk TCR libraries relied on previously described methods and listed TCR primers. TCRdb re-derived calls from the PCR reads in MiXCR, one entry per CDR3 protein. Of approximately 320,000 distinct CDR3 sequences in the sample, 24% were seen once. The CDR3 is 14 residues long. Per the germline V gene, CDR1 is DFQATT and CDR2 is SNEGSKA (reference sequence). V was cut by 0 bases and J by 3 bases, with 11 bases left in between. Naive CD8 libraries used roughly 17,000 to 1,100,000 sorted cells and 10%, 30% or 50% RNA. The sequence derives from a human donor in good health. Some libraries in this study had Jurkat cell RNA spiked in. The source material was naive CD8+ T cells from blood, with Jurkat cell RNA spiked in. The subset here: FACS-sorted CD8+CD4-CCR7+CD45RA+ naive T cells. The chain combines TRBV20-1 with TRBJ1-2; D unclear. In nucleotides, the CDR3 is TGCAGTGCTAGAGATGTAGACGGTGACTATGGCTACACCTTC. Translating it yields CSARDVDGDYGYTF.